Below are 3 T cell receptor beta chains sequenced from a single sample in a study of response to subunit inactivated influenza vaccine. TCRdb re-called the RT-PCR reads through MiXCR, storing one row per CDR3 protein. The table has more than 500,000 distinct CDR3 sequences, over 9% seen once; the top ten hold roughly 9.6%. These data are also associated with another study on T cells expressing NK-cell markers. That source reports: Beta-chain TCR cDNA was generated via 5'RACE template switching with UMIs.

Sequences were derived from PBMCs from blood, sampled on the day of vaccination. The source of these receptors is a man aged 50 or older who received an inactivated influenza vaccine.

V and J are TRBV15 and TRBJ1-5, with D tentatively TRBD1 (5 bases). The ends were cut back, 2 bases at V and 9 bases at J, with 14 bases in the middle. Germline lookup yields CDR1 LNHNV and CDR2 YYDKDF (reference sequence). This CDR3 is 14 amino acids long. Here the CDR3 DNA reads TGTGCCACCAGCAGACTCGGGACGGCCTTGCCCCAGCATTTT. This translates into CATSRLGTALPQHF.

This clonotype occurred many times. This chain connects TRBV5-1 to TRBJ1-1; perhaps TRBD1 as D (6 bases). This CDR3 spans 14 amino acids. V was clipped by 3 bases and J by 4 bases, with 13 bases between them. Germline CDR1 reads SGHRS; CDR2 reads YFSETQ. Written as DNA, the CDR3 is TGCGCCAGCAGCTGGGACGGACAGACCACTGAAGCTTTCTTT. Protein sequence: CASSWDGQTTEAFF.

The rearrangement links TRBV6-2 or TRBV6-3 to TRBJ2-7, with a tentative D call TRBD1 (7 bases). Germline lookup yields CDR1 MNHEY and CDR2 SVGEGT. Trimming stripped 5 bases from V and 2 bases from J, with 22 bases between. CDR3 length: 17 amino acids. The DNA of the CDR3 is TGTGCCAGCAGTCTAAGGCGGGACAGAGAGGCCGCCTACGAGCAGTACTTC. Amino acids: CASSLRRDREAAYEQYF.